This entry lists 17 T cell receptor beta chains sequenced from one sample in a study of STAT5B mutations in CD4+ large granular lymphocyte leukemia. Libraries were prepared by immunoSEQ multiplex PCR; TCRdb keeps only in-frame clonotypes and omits some of them. The sample holds 30,000 to 40,000 clones, nearly 90% seen once. Sequenced input: CD4+ T cells from blood buffy coats. The receptors originated from a human donor in good health.

The chain is built from TRBV10-2 and TRBJ2-3; D possibly corresponds to TRBD1 (6 bases). There are 14 residues in the CDR3. Germline V gene data show CDR1 as WSHSY and CDR2 as SAAADI. The V end was cut by 2 bases, the J end by 5 bases, with 11 bases between. CDR3 sequence (DNA): TGCGCCAGCAGTGAGAAAAAAGGGGGAGATACGCAGTATTTT. Its protein product is CASSEKKGGDTQYF.

V usage is TRBV15 and J usage is TRBJ2-5; D is unclear. Germline assignment: CDR1 LNHNV and CDR2 YYDKDF (reference sequence). The length of the CDR3 is 12 residues. Trimming pared 0 bases from V and 5 bases from J, leaving 4 bases between. CDR3 in DNA: TGTGCCACCAGCAGAGATCAGGAGACCCAGTACTTC. This translates into CATSRDQETQYF.

The chain has TRBV7-6 and TRBJ2-5; D ambiguous. Germline lookup yields CDR1 SGHVS and CDR2 FNYEAQ. This CDR3 spans 15 amino acids. Trimming left V 1 base short and J 2 bases short, with 11 bases between. The CDR3 loop is CASSLGWTAQETQYF. CDR3 coding DNA: TGTGCCAGCAGCTTAGGGTGGACGGCACAAGAGACCCAGTACTTC. Full variable domain (missing parts from reference TRBV7-6 and TRBJ2-5): GAGVSQSPRYKVTKRGQDVALRCDPISGHVSLYWYRQALGQGPEFLTYFNYEAQQDKSGLPNDRFSAERPEGSISTLTIQRTEQRDSAMYRCASSLGWTAQETQYFGPGTRLLVL.

This sequence joins TRBV5-4 and TRBJ2-1; the D gene could be TRBD1 or TRBD2 (5 bases each). The CDR3 consists of 15 residues. Germline assignment: CDR1 SGHNT and CDR2 YYREEE (reference sequence). V lost 4 bases to trimming and J lost 0 bases, with 11 bases between them. CDR3 sequence reads: CASSPGPSSYNEQFF. CDR3 sequence (DNA): TGTGCCAGCAGCCCGGGACCGAGCTCCTACAATGAGCAGTTCTTC.

This clone was counted only a few times. The chain recombines TRBV28 with TRBJ2-1; 7 nucleotides line up with TRBD2. Per the germline V gene, CDR1 is MDHEN and CDR2 is SYDVKM. The CDR3 contains 15 residues. The V segment lost 5 bases and the J segment 3 bases; nucleotides outside the gene matches: 7. The CDR3: CASSPPSGNYNEQFF. In nucleotides, the CDR3 is TGTGCCAGCAGTCCCCCTAGCGGAAACTACAATGAGCAGTTCTTC.

The J gene is TRBJ2-7, the V gene TRBV6-6, with TRBD2 matching over 9 bases. Per germline, CDR1 MNHNY and CDR2 SVGAGI (reference sequence). The CDR3 sequence is 14 residues long. With V trimmed by 5 bases and J by 4 bases, 6 bases remained unmatched. CDR3 coding DNA: TGTGCCAGCAGTCCTCTAGCGGGGAATTACGAGCAGTACTTC. It is translated as CASSPLAGNYEQYF.

This sequence joins TRBV2 and TRBJ2-2; D not certain. The CDR3 has 11 amino acids. The germline V gene has CDR1 SNHLY and CDR2 FYNNEI. V was shortened by 6 bases and J by 4 bases, with 3 bases between the two germline ends. The CDR3 is CASRVTGELFF. The CDR3 DNA follows: TGTGCCAGCAGAGTCACCGGGGAGCTGTTTTTT.

The chain is built from TRBV27 and TRBJ2-1; the match to TRBD2 covers 13 bases. With 6 bases clipped from V and 4 bases from J, the junction kept 18 bases outside the gene matches. Germline V lookup: CDR1 MNHEY, CDR2 SMNVEV (reference sequence). This CDR3 has 20 amino acids. The CDR3 spells CASSRIGLAGAGSGYNEQFF. CDR3 DNA sequence: TGTGCCAGCAGCCGCATTGGACTAGCGGGAGCGGGATCCGGTTACAATGAGCAGTTCTTC.

The chain is built from TRBV10-2 and TRBJ1-6; TRBD1 matches at 7 bases. Germline V gives CDR1 WSHSY, CDR2 SAAADI. Trimming took 3 bases from V and 9 from J; bases not matched to a gene: 5. The CDR3 runs to 14 residues. DNA of the CDR3: TGCGCCAGCAGTGACCCGGCAGGGGGTTCACCCCTCCACTTT. Translated: CASSDPAGGSPLHF.

The chain recombines TRBV7-6 with TRBJ2-7; 9 bases are a match to TRBD2. Germline trimming cut 3 bases from V and 0 bases from J; bases unmatched to any gene: 6. The CDR3 has 16 residues. The germline V gene encodes CDR1 SGHVS and CDR2 FNYEAQ. The CDR3 sequence is CASSFVSGSTSYEQYF. In DNA, the CDR3 is TGTGCCAGCAGCTTTGTTAGCGGGAGTACCTCCTACGAGCAGTACTTC.

J is TRBJ1-2 and V is TRBV5-1; TRBD1 matches 8 bases. With 6 bases clipped from V and 3 bases from J, the junction kept 10 bases outside the gene matches. This CDR3 contains 15 residues. Germline V gives CDR1 SGHRS, CDR2 YFSETQ. The CDR3 nucleotides are TGCGCCAGCACCCAGGGGGCAGGGGGCGACTATGGCTACACCTTC. Its protein is CASTQGAGGDYGYTF.

The rearrangement links TRBV4-2 to TRBJ2-1, with D unclear. The CDR3 spans 16 residues. From germline, CDR1 is LGHNA and CDR2 YNFKEQ. V was clipped by 0 bases and J by 4 bases, with 13 bases between them. The CDR3 DNA sequence: TGTGCCAGCAGCCAAGATCTTCTGGCACAGTACAATGAGCAGTTCTTC. Its protein product is CASSQDLLAQYNEQFF.

This sequence joins TRBV7-9 and TRBJ1-2; unclear D gene. The CDR3 totals 13 residues. CDR1 and CDR2 from the germline V gene are SEHNR and FQNEAQ (reference sequence). Trimming removed 5 bases from V and 10 bases from J, with 17 bases in between. CDR3 in amino acids: CASSQSAAEVYTF. The CDR3, as DNA: TGTGCCAGCAGCCAATCCGCAGCGGAAGTCTACACCTTC.

The V and J genes are TRBV23-1 and TRBJ2-7, with D tentatively TRBD1 (5 bases). TRBV23-1 is filed as an ORF, its function uncertain. V dropped 0 bases and J dropped 0 bases, with 9 bases sitting between them. The CDR3 runs 15 residues. The CDR3 DNA follows: TGCGCCAGCAGTCAATCGTCCGACAGCTCCTACGAGCAGTACTTC. Translated, it gives CASSQSSDSSYEQYF.

This clone was recorded once. DNA for the CDR3: TGTGCCAGCAGCATCTCGGGCTGGTACCAAGAGACCCAGTACTTC. This encodes CASSISGWYQETQYF. This chain links TRBV5-4 with TRBJ2-5, with D hard to call. Germline V gene data show CDR1 as SGHNT and CDR2 as YYREEE (reference sequence). The CDR3 is 15 residues long. Trimming took 4 bases from V and 0 from J, leaving 13 bases between them.

The rearrangement joins TRBV2 to TRBJ2-7; 9 bases agree with TRBD1. This CDR3 has 15 amino acids. Germline lookup yields CDR1 SNHLY and CDR2 FYNNEI. Trimming removed 3 bases from V and 2 bases from J; junction bases left unmatched: 5. The CDR3 nucleotides read TGTGCCAGCAGTGAGGGGGGACAGGGACCCTACGAGCAGTACTTC. Its protein is CASSEGGQGPYEQYF.

The chain uses TRBV6-5 and TRBJ2-7; 8 bases fit TRBD1. J gave up 3 bases and V 4 bases, and 8 bases lay outside the gene matches. The CDR3 is 15 residues long. From germline, CDR1 is MNHEY and CDR2 SVGAGI. CDR3 in DNA: TGTGCCAGCAGTTCTAGAGGGACAGGTGTCTACGAGCAGTACTTC. Translated, it gives CASSSRGTGVYEQYF.